Shown below are 25 T cell receptor beta chains from a single sample sequenced in a study of cytomegalovirus exposure and HLA in healthy donors. PCR involved 60 Vbeta and 13 Jbeta primers. Profiled with immunoSEQ multiplex PCR; TCRdb holds only in-frame clones, not every one. The table includes some 100,000 clones, around three quarters detected once. Sequencing was performed on PBMCs. The origin of the receptors is a female donor in good health and CMV-seropositive.

This sequence joins TRBV15 and TRBJ1-4; maybe TRBD1 (5 bases). Germline V gene sequence: CDR1 LNHNV, CDR2 YYDKDF (reference sequence). This CDR3 has 13 residues. Trimming shortened V by 2 bases and J by 8 bases, and 9 bases separated the two germline ends. This CDR3 reads CATSRPGGEKLFF. CDR3 in DNA: TGTGCCACCAGCAGACCGGGGGGGGAAAAACTGTTTTTT. The full variable domain, with the rest looked up from reference TRBV15 and TRBJ1-4, is DAMVIQNPRYQVTQFGKPVTLSCSQTLNHNVMYWYQQKSSQAPKLLFHYYDKDFNNEADTPDNFQSRRPNTSFCFLDIRSPGLGDTAMYLCATSRPGGEKLFFGSGTQLSVL.

The chain employs TRBV23-1 and TRBJ2-5; possible D gene TRBD2, 5 bases. TRBV23-1 is classed as an ORF, of uncertain function. This CDR3 comprises 17 residues. Trimming cost V 4 bases and J 0 bases, with 18 bases left between them. Written as DNA, the CDR3 is TGCGCCAGCAGTCTTTGGGCTCACGGGGAGTACCAAGAGACCCAGTACTTC. Its protein product is CASSLWAHGEYQETQYF.

CDR3: CAWSVRAEGAFF. CDR3 DNA sequence: TGTGCCTGGAGTGTACGGGCCGAGGGAGCTTTCTTT. The rearrangement uses TRBV30 and TRBJ1-1, with D hard to call. This CDR3 contains 12 residues. CDR1 is GTSNPN and CDR2 is SVGIG in the germline V gene (reference sequence). V lost 0 bases, J lost 10 bases, and 12 bases lay in between.

V and J are TRBV23-1 and TRBJ2-4, with 7 bases aligning to TRBD2. TRBV23-1 is an ORF for which the function is uncertain. The CDR3 extends over 14 amino acids. V lost 9 bases to trimming and J lost 0 bases; unmatched junction nucleotides: 5. The CDR3 loop is CARWLAVAKNIQYF. The DNA for the CDR3 is TGCGCCAGGTGGCTAGCGGTAGCCAAAAACATTCAGTACTTC.

The chain employs TRBV15 and TRBJ1-5; TRBD1 matches at 9 bases. There are 16 residues in the CDR3. Germline CDR1 is LNHNV and CDR2 is YYDKDF (reference sequence). Trimming at V came to 3 bases and at J to 4 bases, leaving 7 bases not matched to a gene. The CDR3 sequence is CATSRTDRGGNQPQHF. As DNA, the CDR3 is TGTGCCACCAGCAGGACGGACAGGGGAGGGAATCAGCCCCAGCATTTT. Drawing the rest from reference TRBV15 and TRBJ1-5, the complete variable domain is DAMVIQNPRYQVTQFGKPVTLSCSQTLNHNVMYWYQQKSSQAPKLLFHYYDKDFNNEADTPDNFQSRRPNTSFCFLDIRSPGLGDTAMYLCATSRTDRGGNQPQHFGDGTRLSIL.

The V call is TRBV6-1, the J call TRBJ2-3; D is perhaps TRBD1 (7 bases). With 0 bases removed from V and 2 bases from J, the gap between germline ends came to 12 bases. CDR1 MNHNS and CDR2 SASEGT come from the germline V gene. The CDR3 is made up of 16 amino acids. The CDR3 nucleotides read TGTGCCAGCAGTGAAGCAGGAGGGGGCACCACAGATACGCAGTATTTT. Protein sequence: CASSEAGGGTTDTQYF.

The J gene is TRBJ2-5, the V gene TRBV5-1; no clear D gene. This CDR3 contains 13 residues. V shed 3 bases and J shed 5 bases, with 11 bases lying between them. The V gene's germline CDR1 is SGHRS and CDR2 YFSETQ. CDR3 nucleotide sequence: TGCGCCAGCAGCTCTCTAGAATCCGAGACCCAGTACTTC. Its translation: CASSSLESETQYF.

This clone showed up just a few times. CDR3 bases: TGTGCCAGCAGCGCGAGACAGGGGTGGGTGAACACTGAAGCTTTCTTT. As protein: CASSARQGWVNTEAFF. The chain combines TRBV9 with TRBJ1-1; TRBD1 matches at 8 bases. The V and J ends lost 3 bases and 0 bases, in that order; junction bases with no gene match: 7. The germline gives CDR1 SGDLS, CDR2 YYNGEE. The CDR3 loop spans 16 amino acids.

V gene TRBV7-2 combines with J gene TRBJ1-2; D is unresolved. Trimming stripped 5 bases from V and 4 bases from J, with 8 bases between. CDR1 SGHTA and CDR2 FQGNSA come from the germline V gene. The CDR3 is made up of 12 amino acids. The CDR3 reads CASSRAGYGYTF. Written as DNA, the CDR3 is TGTGCCAGCAGCCGGGCGGGCTATGGCTACACCTTC.

This clone was observed once. The rearrangement joins TRBV7-2 to TRBJ2-1; 12 bases agree with TRBD2. The V gene end was trimmed by 5 bases and the J gene end by 4 bases; junction bases not matched to a gene: 9. The CDR3 loop spans 17 amino acids. Germline V gene sequence: CDR1 SGHTA, CDR2 FQGNSA. CDR3 nucleotide sequence: TGTGCCAGCAGCCCGAGTTCCCTAGCGGGGGGGTACAATGAGCAGTTCTTC. Protein product: CASSPSSLAGGYNEQFF.

V and J are TRBV14 and TRBJ1-1; D is ambiguous. Germline loops: CDR1 SGHDN, CDR2 FVKESK. CDR3 length equals 16 residues. V gave up 2 bases and J gave up 0 bases, with 13 bases separating them. This chain's CDR3 is CASSQRLSIMNTEAFF. CDR3 coding DNA: TGTGCCAGCAGCCAACGCCTAAGCATAATGAACACTGAAGCTTTCTTT.

This clone was observed a handful of times. The chain combines TRBV6-5 with TRBJ2-7; D gene unclear. This CDR3 comprises 11 residues. Looked up from germline, CDR1 is MNHEY and CDR2 is SVGAGI. Trimming stripped 5 bases from V and 9 bases from J, with 11 bases between. CDR3 protein: CASSESVWQYF. DNA of the CDR3: TGTGCCAGCAGTGAATCGGTTTGGCAGTACTTC.

This chain uses TRBV7-2 with TRBJ2-2, with 8 positions matching TRBD2. The CDR3 consists of 16 residues. The germline V gene has CDR1 SGHTA and CDR2 FQGNSA. Losses at the gene ends were 5 bases for V and 5 bases for J; bases not matched to a gene: 10. The CDR3 DNA follows: TGTGCCAGCAGCGCCCGGCTCGCGGGAGGAACCGGGGAGCTGTTTTTT. This translates into CASSARLAGGTGELFF.

The V gene is TRBV2, the J gene TRBJ1-4; the match to TRBD1 covers 9 bases. The CDR3 covers 15 residues. CDR1 and CDR2 (germline): SNHLY, FYNNEI. The trim removed 6 bases at V and 8 bases at J, leaving 10 bases unmatched. CDR3 in amino acids: CASSRRTGALEKLFF. CDR3 coding DNA: TGTGCCAGCAGCAGAAGGACAGGGGCGTTAGAAAAACTGTTTTTT.

CDR3 amino acids: CATSRGRGSNTGELFF. CDR3 bases: TGTGCCACCAGCAGAGGCAGAGGGAGTAACACCGGGGAGCTGTTTTTT. The chain employs TRBV15 and TRBJ2-2, with D possibly matching TRBD2 (5 bases). The CDR3 has 16 residues. Looked up from germline, CDR1 is LNHNV and CDR2 is YYDKDF (reference sequence). V dropped 1 base and J dropped 2 bases, with 11 bases sitting between them.

Comments on this clone: An end of the junction differs from the germline gene, which may be a read error. J is TRBJ1-1 and V is TRBV6-5, with D possibly TRBD1 on 5 matching bases. CDR1 is MNHEY, CDR2 SVGAGI, per germline. This CDR3 is 14 amino acids long. As DNA, the CDR3 is TGTGCCTGCAGCAGACAGTTTATGAACACTGAAGCTTTCTTT. This codes for CACSRQFMNTEAFF.

In this sample, this clone turned up a few times. V usage is TRBV5-4 and J usage is TRBJ2-1; no firm D call. Trimming cost V 4 bases and J 3 bases, with 11 bases left between them. The germline CDR1 and CDR2 sequences are SGHNT and YYREEE (reference sequence). The CDR3 runs 14 residues. CDR3 sequence reads: CASSRETIYNEQFF. DNA for the CDR3: TGTGCCAGCAGCCGAGAGACAATCTACAATGAGCAGTTCTTC.

This chain links TRBV6-1 with TRBJ2-7; TRBD2 aligns across 10 bases. The ends lost 8 bases at V and 2 bases at J; junction bases unmatched: 9. CDR1 MNHNS and CDR2 SASEGT come from the germline V gene. There are 15 residues in the CDR3. DNA of the CDR3: TGTGCCAGCGGGGCTAGCGGGAGCGGCGCCTACGAGCAGTACTTC. It yields the protein CASGASGSGAYEQYF.

V gene TRBV18 combines with J gene TRBJ1-4; perhaps TRBD1 as D (6 bases). The CDR3 length is 16 residues. In germline, CDR1 is KGHSH, CDR2 LQKENI. Trimming pared 2 bases from V and 7 bases from J, leaving 17 bases between. The CDR3 nucleotides read TGTGCCAGCTCACCAGGAGACAGGACGAGGGGTGAAAAACTGTTTTTT. Amino acid sequence: CASSPGDRTRGEKLFF.

V usage is TRBV10-3 and J usage is TRBJ1-2; possibly TRBD1 for D (6 bases). V lost 0 bases to trimming and J lost 2 bases, with 13 bases between them. The CDR3 spans 16 residues. Germline V gene data show CDR1 as ENHRY and CDR2 as SYGVKD. This CDR3 is CAISESLQGWNYGYTF. The CDR3 nucleotides are TGTGCCATCAGTGAGTCGCTACAGGGCTGGAACTATGGCTACACCTTC.

The J gene is TRBJ2-7, the V gene TRBV29-1; TRBD2 aligns across 7 bases. Unmatched junction bases numbered 2, after V lost 4 bases and J lost 2 bases. The CDR3 has 12 residues. Germline assignment: CDR1 SQVTM and CDR2 ANQGSEA. The CDR3 region has the DNA TGCAGCGTTGCACGGGGGGCCTACGAGCAGTACTTC. Protein sequence: CSVARGAYEQYF.

This sequence joins TRBV29-1 and TRBJ1-6; TRBD1 matches 8 bases. Trimming took 7 bases from V and 7 from J; bases not matched to a gene: 3. Germline lookup yields CDR1 SQVTM and CDR2 ANQGSEA. The CDR3 contains 12 residues. The DNA for the CDR3 is TGCAGCGCTGGGGACAGGAATTCACCCCTCCACTTT. Its translation is CSAGDRNSPLHF.

The chain combines TRBV5-1 with TRBJ1-4; TRBD1 aligns across 9 bases. The germline V gene has CDR1 SGHRS and CDR2 YFSETQ. The ends lost 5 bases at V and 5 bases at J; junction bases unmatched: 4. The CDR3 totals 14 residues. The CDR3 protein is CASRSTGGNEKLFF. CDR3 DNA: TGCGCCAGCAGGTCGACAGGGGGGAATGAAAAACTGTTTTTT.

The chain recombines TRBV13 with TRBJ2-3; D perhaps matches TRBD2 (5 bases). CDR1 PRHDT and CDR2 FYEKMQ come from the germline V gene (reference sequence). Trimming took 1 base from V and 4 from J, leaving 15 bases between them. This CDR3 comprises 16 residues. As DNA, the CDR3 is TGTGCCAGCAGCTTAGCTAGCAGCGCCCCGGCAGATACGCAGTATTTT. Translation gives CASSLASSAPADTQYF.

This chain links TRBV5-6 with TRBJ2-7; a possible D gene is TRBD2 (5 bases). CDR3 size: 13 residues. The germline V gene encodes CDR1 SGHDT and CDR2 YYEEEE. The V end was cut by 3 bases, the J end by 1 base, with 8 bases between. CDR3 in amino acids: CASSWTGSYEQYF. The CDR3 DNA reads as TGTGCCAGCAGCTGGACGGGGTCCTACGAGCAGTACTTC.